The 8 T cell receptor beta chains below were found in one sample sequenced in a study of blood T cell repertoires in COVID-19 (TCRdb year 2020). Receptor libraries were prepared by the immunoSEQ multiplex PCR assay. TCRdb stores this immuneACCESS table with in-frame sequences only. Part of the clones is absent; in the studies checked, under half of the shortfall reflects unresolved V genes, and no reason is known for the rest. This sample is represented by approximately 340,000 clones; about 91% of them were singletons. The top ten clonotypes cover around 8.9% of the sample. The sequenced sample consisted of peripheral blood. Source of these receptors: a man younger than 45 with COVID-19, enrolled during active disease.

The chain uses TRBV15 and TRBJ2-3; 9 bases are a match to TRBD2. Trimming took 1 base from V and 0 from J; bases not matched to a gene: 2. The germline V gene has CDR1 LNHNV and CDR2 YYDKDF (reference sequence). The CDR3 covers 16 residues. CDR3: CATSRGTSASTDTQYF. The CDR3 DNA is TGTGCCACCAGCAGAGGGACTAGCGCAAGCACAGATACGCAGTATTTT.

The chain is built from TRBV19 and TRBJ2-3; TRBD1 matches at 7 bases. The CDR3 has 13 amino acids. CDR1 LNHDA and CDR2 SQIVND come from the germline V gene (reference sequence). The trim removed 4 bases at V and 5 bases at J, leaving 3 bases unmatched. Written as DNA, the CDR3 is TGTGCCAGTAGTAAGACAGGGAAAGATACGCAGTATTTT. It codes for CASSKTGKDTQYF.

Notes on this clone: A much larger clonotype is one base distant, so this may be a read error. Other DNA sequences in the sample encode the same CDR3. The chain carries TRBV3-1 (or the pseudogene TRBV3-2) and TRBJ1-5; no clear D. The CDR3 contains 13 residues. CDR1 is LGHDT, CDR2 YNNKEL, per germline (reference sequence). Trimming removed 0 bases at V and 4 bases at J, with 4 bases between. This CDR3 is CASSQDLNQPQHF. In nucleotides, the CDR3 is TGTGCCAGCAGCCAAGACCTTAATCAGCCCCAGCATTTT.

This clone was counted a few times. The gene calls are TRBV5-1 and TRBJ2-7; 7 nucleotides match TRBD2. The CDR3 contains 15 residues. The junction had 11 bases not matched to a gene; V was cut back by 7 bases and J by 1 base. Germline CDR1 reads SGHRS; CDR2 reads YFSETQ. In DNA form, the CDR3 reads TGCGCCAGCCGGCTAGCGGCGTCTATTTCCTACGAGCAGTACTTC. Its protein product is CASRLAASISYEQYF.

The chain employs TRBV2 and TRBJ2-3; D perhaps matches TRBD2 (6 bases). The CDR3 runs 14 residues. The ends were cut back, 11 bases at V and 0 bases at J, with 15 bases in the middle. Looked up from germline, CDR1 is SNHLY and CDR2 is FYNNEI. The CDR3 is CAGRGKVSTDTQYF. CDR3 DNA: TGTGCCGGACGGGGGAAGGTTAGCACAGATACGCAGTATTTT. Filled out from reference TRBV2 and TRBJ2-3, the complete variable domain reads EPEVTQTPSHQVTQMGQEVILRCVPISNHLYFYWYRQILGQKVEFLVSFYNNEISEKSEIFDDQFSVERPDGSNFTLKIRSTKLEDSAMYFCAGRGKVSTDTQYFGPGTRLTVL.

A single count supports this clone. The chain joins TRBV11-2 to TRBJ1-1; no reliable D call. Per germline, CDR1 SGHAT and CDR2 FQNNGV. The V end was cut by 0 bases, the J end by 1 base, with 18 bases between. CDR3 length: 18 amino acids. The CDR3 sequence is CASSLDTASGKGNTEAFF. DNA of the CDR3: TGTGCCAGCAGCTTAGATACGGCATCGGGGAAAGGGAACACTGAAGCTTTCTTT.

V gene TRBV11-2 combines with J gene TRBJ2-7, with TRBD1 matching over 10 bases. This CDR3 comprises 16 residues. The ends lost 4 bases at V and 3 bases at J; junction bases unmatched: 9. Germline lookup yields CDR1 SGHAT and CDR2 FQNNGV. CDR3 sequence (DNA): TGTGCCAGCAGCTCCCTGGTTAGGACAGGGGGCTACGAGCAGTACTTC. Its translation is CASSSLVRTGGYEQYF.

V gene TRBV19 combines with J gene TRBJ2-7; TRBD2 is a possible D gene (5 bases). Germline CDR1 reads LNHDA; CDR2 reads SQIVND (reference sequence). The V gene lost 3 bases and the J gene lost 2 bases, with 11 bases spanning the gap. The CDR3 extends over 14 amino acids. In nucleotides, the CDR3 is TGTGCCAGTAGTATTTATGCGGGCCCCTACGAGCAGTACTTC. Its translation: CASSIYAGPYEQYF.